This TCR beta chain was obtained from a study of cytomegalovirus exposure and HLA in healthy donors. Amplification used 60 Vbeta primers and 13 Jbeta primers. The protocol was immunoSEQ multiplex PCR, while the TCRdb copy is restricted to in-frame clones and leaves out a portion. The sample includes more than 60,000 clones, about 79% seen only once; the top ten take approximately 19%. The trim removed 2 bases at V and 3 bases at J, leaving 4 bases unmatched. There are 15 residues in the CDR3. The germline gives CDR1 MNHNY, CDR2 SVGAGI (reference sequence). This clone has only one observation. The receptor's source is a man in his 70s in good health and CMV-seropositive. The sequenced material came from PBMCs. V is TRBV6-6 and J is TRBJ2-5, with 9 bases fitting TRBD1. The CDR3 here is CASSYAGQGKETQYF. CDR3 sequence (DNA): TGTGCCAGCAGTTACGCGGGACAGGGTAAAGAGACCCAGTACTTC.